The 26 T cell receptor beta chains below all came from one sample that was sequenced in a study of T cell changes during pregnancy in multiple sclerosis. Clones were read by immunoSEQ multiplex PCR, and TCRdb kept only the in-frame ones, dropping some. The sample holds about 49,000 clones, 80% to 95% seen once. Sequencing used peripheral blood, obtained after pregnancy. These receptors all stem from a female donor with multiple sclerosis, enrolled in a pregnancy study.

The J gene is TRBJ2-5, the V gene TRBV29-1; 9 bases are shared with TRBD1. The CDR3 consists of 14 residues. The junction had 6 bases not matched to a gene; V was cut back by 6 bases and J by 1 base. Germline CDR1 is SQVTM and CDR2 is ANQGSEA. The CDR3, as DNA: TGCAGCGTCGGCCCGACAGGGGGCCAAGAGACCCAGTACTTC. It specifies CSVGPTGGQETQYF.

The chain uses TRBV13 and TRBJ1-6; no clear D gene. V gave up 4 bases and J gave up 12 bases, with 13 bases separating them. Germline V gene data show CDR1 as PRHDT and CDR2 as FYEKMQ (reference sequence). This CDR3 has 13 residues. CDR3 DNA sequence: TGTGCCAGCAGCTCAATTCGACGCGGACCCCTCCACTTT. Translation: CASSSIRRGPLHF.

The CDR3 DNA reads as TGCAGTGCTAGTACAGGGGGCACCATATATTTT. It translates to CSASTGGTIYF. J is TRBJ1-3 and V is TRBV20-1; 8 bases are shared with TRBD1. V shed 3 bases, J shed 9 bases, and the junction held 1 base outside the gene matches. CDR3 length: 11 residues. The germline V gene has CDR1 DFQATT and CDR2 SNEGSKA (reference sequence).

The chain combines TRBV7-3 with TRBJ2-3; D possibly corresponds to TRBD2 (5 bases). This CDR3 has 14 amino acids. The germline V gene encodes CDR1 SGHTA and CDR2 FQGTGA. Deletions cut 5 bases from V and 0 bases from J, with 9 bases between. Here the CDR3 reads CASSPGRSTDTQYF. The DNA for the CDR3 is TGTGCCAGCAGCCCGGGGAGAAGCACAGATACGCAGTATTTT. The whole variable domain, filled in from reference TRBV7-3 and TRBJ2-3, reads GAGVSQTPSNKVTEKGKYVELRCDPISGHTALYWYRQSLGQGPEFLIYFQGTGAADDSGLPNDRFFAVRPEGSVSTLKIQRTERGDSAVYLCASSPGRSTDTQYFGPGTRLTVL.

The rearrangement uses TRBV29-1 and TRBJ1-1, with 11 nucleotides matching TRBD1. CDR1 and CDR2 from the germline V gene are SQVTM and ANQGSEA. V shed 5 bases, J shed 6 bases, and the junction held 11 bases outside the gene matches. CDR3 length: 15 residues. Here the CDR3 DNA reads TGCAGCGTTCTCGGACAGGGGGCTAGGATAGCTGAAGCTTTCTTT. It yields the protein CSVLGQGARIAEAFF.

In the case of this clone: The same CDR3 is also encoded by other DNA sequences in this sample. The chain links TRBV5-1 to TRBJ2-1; perhaps TRBD2 as D (5 bases). The V end lost 0 bases, the J end lost 5 bases, and 6 bases lay between the germline ends. Looked up from germline, CDR1 is SGHRS and CDR2 is YFSETQ. The CDR3 consists of 13 residues. The CDR3 nucleotides read TGCGCCAGCAGCTTGGTGGGAGACAATGAGCAGTTCTTC. Amino acids: CASSLVGDNEQFF. The entire variable domain, with the rest obtained from reference TRBV5-1 and TRBJ2-1, is as follows: KAGVTQTPRYLIKTRGQQVTLSCSPISGHRSVSWYQQTPGQGLQFLFEYFSETQRNKGNFPGRFSGRQFSNSRSEMNVSTLELGDSALYLCASSLVGDNEQFFGPGTRLTVL.

The chain joins TRBV7-8 to TRBJ1-1; weak D call: TRBD1 (6 bases). The germline V and J ends were trimmed by 8 bases and 2 bases, with 15 bases remaining between them. The germline V gene encodes CDR1 SGHVS and CDR2 FQNEAQ. The CDR3 has 14 residues. CDR3 in amino acids: CASLRGGTNTEAFF. CDR3 nucleotides: TGTGCCAGCCTACGAGGGGGTACCAACACTGAAGCTTTCTTT.

The rearrangement joins TRBV5-1 to TRBJ2-3; 9 bases line up with TRBD2. This CDR3 contains 15 residues. Trimming took 7 bases from V and 0 from J; bases not matched to a gene: 6. Germline V gene data show CDR1 as SGHRS and CDR2 as YFSETQ. The DNA of the CDR3 is TGCGCCAGCCAGCGGGGGGACTCTAGCACAGATACGCAGTATTTT. It specifies CASQRGDSSTDTQYF.

The J gene is TRBJ1-1, the V gene TRBV7-3; D not certain. The CDR3 extends over 13 amino acids. CDR1 SGHTA and CDR2 FQGTGA come from the germline V gene. Deletions cut 4 bases from V and 1 base from J, with 7 bases between. CDR3: CASSSYRNTEAFF. The CDR3 DNA reads as TGTGCCAGCAGCTCGTATAGGAACACTGAAGCTTTCTTT.

The chain has TRBV6-5 and TRBJ2-1; TRBD2 matches 7 bases. Germline V gene sequence: CDR1 MNHEY, CDR2 SVGAGI. J was trimmed by 9 bases and V by 0 bases; bases with no gene match: 5. The CDR3 runs to 14 residues. The CDR3 sequence: CASSYSSGVGEQFF. Written as DNA, the CDR3 is TGTGCCAGCAGTTACTCCAGCGGGGTTGGTGAGCAGTTCTTC.

V usage is TRBV19 and J usage is TRBJ1-3; TRBD1 agrees at 7 bases. The CDR3 spans 17 residues. V trimming: 5 bases; J trimming: 0 bases; junction bases outside the gene matches: 10. In germline, CDR1 is LNHDA, CDR2 SQIVND (reference sequence). CDR3 in DNA: TGTGCCAGTAGTCCCCGGGGGGGACAGCTCTCTGGAAACACCATATATTTT. It encodes CASSPRGGQLSGNTIYF.

The V call is TRBV4-2, the J call TRBJ1-6; D is perhaps TRBD1 (5 bases). The V gene's germline CDR1 is LGHNA and CDR2 YNFKEQ. This CDR3 comprises 18 residues. With 0 bases removed from V and 4 bases from J, the gap between germline ends came to 16 bases. The CDR3 nucleotides are TGTGCCAGCAGCCAAGATCAAAGCGGGGGAAAATATAATTCACCCCTCCACTTT. It codes for CASSQDQSGGKYNSPLHF.

The chain has TRBV2 and TRBJ1-4; D unclear. Germline lookup yields CDR1 SNHLY and CDR2 FYNNEI. The V end lost 7 bases, the J end lost 7 bases, and 10 bases lay between the germline ends. The CDR3 covers 12 residues. CDR3 bases: TGTGCCAGCACGCGACACCGTGAAAAACTGTTTTTT. Its translation is CASTRHREKLFF.

The chain couples TRBV29-1 to TRBJ1-1; D is ambiguous. The CDR3 sequence is 11 residues long. Germline CDR1 reads SQVTM; CDR2 reads ANQGSEA. The ends were cut back, 7 bases at V and 1 base at J, with 7 bases in the middle. CDR3 DNA: TGCAGCGCCGGTGAGAACACTGAAGCTTTCTTT. It is translated as CSAGENTEAFF. Supplemented by reference TRBV29-1 and TRBJ1-1, the full variable domain reads SAVISQKPSRDICQRGTSLTIQCQVDSQVTMMFWYRQQPGQSLTLIATANQGSEATYESGFVIDKFPISRPNLTFSTLTVSNMSPEDSSIYLCSAGENTEAFFGQGTRLTVV.

This rearrangement joins TRBV7-2 to TRBJ1-5, with a possible D match to TRBD1 (5 bases). V dropped 3 bases and J dropped 4 bases, with 13 bases sitting between them. CDR1 and CDR2 from the germline V gene are SGHTA and FQGNSA. The CDR3 covers 15 residues. The CDR3 nucleotides are TGTGCCAGCAGCTTGGAAAGGGGTCTAAATCAGCCCCAGCATTTT. It yields the protein CASSLERGLNQPQHF.

The J gene is TRBJ2-1, the V gene TRBV19, with TRBD2 identical over 14 bases. The CDR3 is made up of 16 amino acids. Germline-derived CDR1 and CDR2 are LNHDA and SQIVND (reference sequence). Trimming took 5 bases from V and 4 from J; bases not matched to a gene: 4. CDR3 in amino acids: CASSRTSGGRYNEQFF. DNA for the CDR3: TGTGCCAGTAGTCGGACTAGCGGGGGGCGGTACAATGAGCAGTTCTTC.

The chain joins TRBV19 to TRBJ1-1, with 7 bases matching TRBD1. V was pared by 9 bases and J by 4 bases, with 8 bases of the junction left unmatched. The CDR3 is 13 residues long. In germline, CDR1 is LNHDA, CDR2 SQIVND (reference sequence). This chain's CDR3 is CASKDDRATEAFF. The CDR3 nucleotides read TGTGCCAGCAAAGATGACAGGGCCACTGAAGCTTTCTTT.

This clone was detected only once. V and J are TRBV5-6 and TRBJ2-3, with D perhaps TRBD2 (7 bases). Germline V gene lookup returns CDR1 SGHDT and CDR2 YYEEEE. The CDR3 has 14 residues. Between the trimmed V and J ends, which lost 5 bases and 6 bases, there was a span of 16 bases. The CDR3 DNA sequence: TGTGCCAGCAGGTTAGGGGGGGCCTTGGATACGCAGTATTTT. Amino acid sequence: CASRLGGALDTQYF.

This clone was detected once. The rearrangement links TRBV19 to TRBJ1-5, with D possibly matching TRBD1 (5 bases). Germline CDR1 is LNHDA and CDR2 is SQIVND (reference sequence). V lost 9 bases to trimming and J lost 0 bases, with 12 bases between them. The CDR3 contains 14 residues. The DNA for the CDR3 is TGTGCCAGCTGCCCAGGGTTTAGCAATCAGCCCCAGCATTTT. It yields the protein CASCPGFSNQPQHF.

This clone was detected only a few times. The genes are TRBV4-2 and TRBJ2-3; 11 bases match TRBD2. The CDR3 length is 17 residues. The V gene end was trimmed by 1 base and the J gene end by 5 bases; junction bases not matched to a gene: 8. The V gene's germline CDR1 is LGHNA and CDR2 YNFKEQ. The CDR3 loop is CASSQGMELAGEDTQYF. The CDR3, as DNA: TGTGCCAGCAGCCAAGGAATGGAACTAGCGGGGGAAGATACGCAGTATTTT.

The chain employs TRBV29-1 and TRBJ1-2, with TRBD1 as a possible D gene (5 bases). The CDR3 sequence is 15 residues long. V gave up 4 bases and J gave up 4 bases, with 19 bases separating them. CDR1 and CDR2 from the germline V gene are SQVTM and ANQGSEA. The CDR3 DNA is TGCAGCGTTGTCACCCCCATCGGGGGAGGCTATGGCTACACCTTC. Amino acids: CSVVTPIGGGYGYTF. Full variable domain (rest looked up from reference TRBV29-1 and TRBJ1-2): SAVISQKPSRDICQRGTSLTIQCQVDSQVTMMFWYRQQPGQSLTLIATANQGSEATYESGFVIDKFPISRPNLTFSTLTVSNMSPEDSSIYLCSVVTPIGGGYGYTFGSGTRLTVV.

The chain links TRBV5-1 to TRBJ2-3, with D unclear. Germline V gene sequence: CDR1 SGHRS, CDR2 YFSETQ. This CDR3 spans 13 amino acids. Between the trimmed V and J ends, which lost 0 bases and 4 bases, there was a span of 6 bases. The CDR3 region is CASSLELSDTQYF. CDR3 sequence (DNA): TGCGCCAGCAGCTTGGAGCTCTCAGATACGCAGTATTTT. Supplemented by reference TRBV5-1 and TRBJ2-3, the full variable domain reads KAGVTQTPRYLIKTRGQQVTLSCSPISGHRSVSWYQQTPGQGLQFLFEYFSETQRNKGNFPGRFSGRQFSNSRSEMNVSTLELGDSALYLCASSLELSDTQYFGPGTRLTVL.

The V and J genes are TRBV18 and TRBJ2-5; D gene ambiguous. V lost 1 base to trimming and J lost 2 bases, with 2 bases between them. The CDR3 totals 12 residues. Germline CDR1 and CDR2: KGHSH and LQKENI. Written as DNA, the CDR3 is TGTGCCAGCTCACCACTACAAGAGACCCAGTACTTC. It translates to CASSPLQETQYF.

The chain employs TRBV4-3 and TRBJ2-3; 12 bases match TRBD1. V lost 4 bases, J lost 2 bases, and 4 bases stayed unmatched. Germline-derived CDR1 and CDR2 are LGHNA and YSLEER. The CDR3 has 16 amino acids. CDR3 amino acids: CASSLGDRGHTDTQYF. The CDR3 nucleotides read TGCGCCAGCAGCCTAGGGGACAGGGGGCACACAGATACGCAGTATTTT.

The V call is TRBV7-9, the J call TRBJ1-3, with D possibly TRBD1 on 6 matching bases. This CDR3 is built from 15 residues. V was trimmed by 4 bases and J by 4 bases, leaving 14 bases between them. Germline CDR1 and CDR2: SEHNR and FQNEAQ (reference sequence). CDR3 sequence (DNA): TGTGCCAGCAGCTCTACACAGGGCGCCGGAAACACCATATATTTT. It translates to CASSSTQGAGNTIYF.

The chain combines TRBV5-8 with TRBJ1-5, with 7 bases lining up with TRBD1. Trimming removed 2 bases from V and 0 bases from J; junction bases left unmatched: 2. CDR1 is SGHTS and CDR2 is YDEGEE in the germline V gene. The CDR3 runs 15 residues. The CDR3: CASSFNRGSNQPQHF. The CDR3 DNA follows: TGTGCCAGCAGCTTTAACAGGGGTAGCAATCAGCCCCAGCATTTT. Drawing the rest from reference TRBV5-8 and TRBJ1-5, the complete variable domain is EAGVTQSPTHLIKTRGQQATLRCSPISGHTSVYWYQQALGLGLQFLLWYDEGEERNRGNFPPRFSGRQFPNYSSELNVNALELEDSALYLCASSFNRGSNQPQHFGDGTRLSIL.